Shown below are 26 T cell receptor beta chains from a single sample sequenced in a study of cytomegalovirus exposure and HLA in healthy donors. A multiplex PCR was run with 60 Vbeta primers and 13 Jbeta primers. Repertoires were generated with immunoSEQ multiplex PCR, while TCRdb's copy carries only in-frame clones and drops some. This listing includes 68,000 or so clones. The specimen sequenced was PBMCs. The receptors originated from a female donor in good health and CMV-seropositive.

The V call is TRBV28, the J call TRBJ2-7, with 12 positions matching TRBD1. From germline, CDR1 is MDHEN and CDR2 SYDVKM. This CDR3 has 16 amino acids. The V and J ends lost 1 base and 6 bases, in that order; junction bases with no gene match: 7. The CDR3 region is CASSLSGTGGAGEQYF. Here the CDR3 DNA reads TGTGCCAGCAGTTTATCCGGGACAGGGGGCGCGGGCGAGCAGTACTTC.

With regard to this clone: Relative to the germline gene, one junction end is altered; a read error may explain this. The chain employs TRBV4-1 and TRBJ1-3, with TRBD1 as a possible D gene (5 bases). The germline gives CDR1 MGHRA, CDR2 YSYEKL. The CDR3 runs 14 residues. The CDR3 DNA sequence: TGCGCCGGCAGGGCAGTGACATCTGGAAACACCATATATTTT. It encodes CAGRAVTSGNTIYF.

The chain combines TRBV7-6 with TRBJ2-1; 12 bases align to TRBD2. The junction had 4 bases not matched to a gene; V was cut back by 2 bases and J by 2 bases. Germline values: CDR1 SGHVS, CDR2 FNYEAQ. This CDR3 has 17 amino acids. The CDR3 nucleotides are TGTGCCAGCAGCTTAACTAGCGGGGGGAGGGCCTACAATGAGCAGTTCTTC. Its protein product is CASSLTSGGRAYNEQFF.

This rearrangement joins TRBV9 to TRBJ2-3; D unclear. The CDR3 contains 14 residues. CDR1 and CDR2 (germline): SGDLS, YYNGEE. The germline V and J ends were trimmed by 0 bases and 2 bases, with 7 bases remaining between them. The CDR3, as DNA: TGTGCCAGCAGCGTAGGGGCCTCCACAGATACGCAGTATTTT. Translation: CASSVGASTDTQYF.

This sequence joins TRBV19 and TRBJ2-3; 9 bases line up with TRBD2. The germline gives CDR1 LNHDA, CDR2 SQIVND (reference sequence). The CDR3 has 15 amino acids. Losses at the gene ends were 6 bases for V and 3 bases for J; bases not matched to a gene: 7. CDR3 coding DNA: TGTGCCAGTAGACTAGCGGGTGAACCTACAGATACGCAGTATTTT. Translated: CASRLAGEPTDTQYF.

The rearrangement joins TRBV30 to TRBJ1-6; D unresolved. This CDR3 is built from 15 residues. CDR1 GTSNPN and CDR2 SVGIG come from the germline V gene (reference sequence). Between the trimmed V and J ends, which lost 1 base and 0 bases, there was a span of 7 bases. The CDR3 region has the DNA TGTGCCTGGAGTGAAGGGAGCTCCTATAATTCACCCCTCCACTTT. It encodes CAWSEGSSYNSPLHF.

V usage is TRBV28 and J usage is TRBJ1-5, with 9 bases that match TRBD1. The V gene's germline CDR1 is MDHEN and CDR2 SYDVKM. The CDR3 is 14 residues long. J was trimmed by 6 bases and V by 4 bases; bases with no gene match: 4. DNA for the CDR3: TGTGCCAGCAGTTATGACAGGGGGGGTCAGCCCCAGCATTTT. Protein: CASSYDRGGQPQHF.

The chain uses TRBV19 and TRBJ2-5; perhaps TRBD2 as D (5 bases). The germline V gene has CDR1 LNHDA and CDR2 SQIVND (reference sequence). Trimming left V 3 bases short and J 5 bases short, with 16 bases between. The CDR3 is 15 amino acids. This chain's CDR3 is CASSMALAGMETQYF. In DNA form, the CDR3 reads TGTGCCAGTAGTATGGCCCTAGCCGGTATGGAGACCCAGTACTTC.

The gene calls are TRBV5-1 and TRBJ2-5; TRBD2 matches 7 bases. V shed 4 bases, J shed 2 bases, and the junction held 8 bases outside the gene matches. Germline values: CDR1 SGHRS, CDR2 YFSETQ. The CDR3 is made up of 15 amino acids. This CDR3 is CASSGGGVRQETQYF. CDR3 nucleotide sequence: TGCGCCAGCAGCGGGGGAGGGGTTAGACAAGAGACCCAGTACTTC.

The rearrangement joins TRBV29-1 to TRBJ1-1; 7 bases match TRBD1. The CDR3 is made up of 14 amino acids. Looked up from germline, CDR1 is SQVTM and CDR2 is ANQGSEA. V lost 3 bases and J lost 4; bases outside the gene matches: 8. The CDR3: CSVEKTGMATEAFF. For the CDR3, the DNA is TGCAGCGTTGAGAAGACAGGGATGGCCACTGAAGCTTTCTTT.

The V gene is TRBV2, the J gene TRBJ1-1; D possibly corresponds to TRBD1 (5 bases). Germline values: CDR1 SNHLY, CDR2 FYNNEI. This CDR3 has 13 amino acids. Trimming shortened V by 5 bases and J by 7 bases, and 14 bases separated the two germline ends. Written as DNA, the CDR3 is TGTGCCAGCAGTCGGTTGTCCGGGGGTGAAGCTTTCTTT. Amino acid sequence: CASSRLSGGEAFF.

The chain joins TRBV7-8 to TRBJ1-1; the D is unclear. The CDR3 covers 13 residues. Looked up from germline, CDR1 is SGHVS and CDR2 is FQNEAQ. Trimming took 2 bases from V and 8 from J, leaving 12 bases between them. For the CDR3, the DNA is TGTGCCAGCAGCTTAAGAGGGAAGGTGGAAGCTTTCTTT. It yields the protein CASSLRGKVEAFF. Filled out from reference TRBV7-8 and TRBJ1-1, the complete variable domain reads GAGVSQSPRYKVAKRGQDVALRCDPISGHVSLFWYQQALGQGPEFLTYFQNEAQLDKSGLPSDRFFAERPEGSVSTLKIQRTQQEDSAVYLCASSLRGKVEAFFGQGTRLTVV.

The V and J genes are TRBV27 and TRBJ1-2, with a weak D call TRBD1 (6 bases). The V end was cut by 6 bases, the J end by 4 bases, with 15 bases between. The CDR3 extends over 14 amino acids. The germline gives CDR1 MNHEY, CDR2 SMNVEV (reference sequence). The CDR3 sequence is CASRERDTAYGYTF. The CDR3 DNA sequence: TGTGCCAGCAGGGAGCGGGACACCGCCTATGGCTACACCTTC.

The CDR3 DNA sequence: TGTGCCAGCAGTCTCGCCGGGGCCGGGGAGCTGTTTTTT. This sequence encodes CASSLAGAGELFF. The chain uses TRBV27 and TRBJ2-2; TRBD2 might be the D (5 bases). The CDR3 consists of 13 residues. Trimming left V 5 bases short and J 6 bases short, with 10 bases between. CDR1 MNHEY and CDR2 SMNVEV come from the germline V gene (reference sequence).

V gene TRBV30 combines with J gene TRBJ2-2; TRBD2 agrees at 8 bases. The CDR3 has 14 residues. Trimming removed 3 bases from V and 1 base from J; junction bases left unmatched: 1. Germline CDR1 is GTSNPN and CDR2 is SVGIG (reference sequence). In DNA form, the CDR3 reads TGTGCCTGGAGCGGGGGGGGGAACACCGGGGAGCTGTTTTTT. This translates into CAWSGGGNTGELFF.

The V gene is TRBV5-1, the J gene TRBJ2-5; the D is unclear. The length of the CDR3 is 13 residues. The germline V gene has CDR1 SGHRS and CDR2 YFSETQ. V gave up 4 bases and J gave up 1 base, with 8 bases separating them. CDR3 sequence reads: CASSLLPQETQYF. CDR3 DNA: TGCGCCAGCAGCCTCCTCCCCCAAGAGACCCAGTACTTC. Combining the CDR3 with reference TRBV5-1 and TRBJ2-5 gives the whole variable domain KAGVTQTPRYLIKTRGQQVTLSCSPISGHRSVSWYQQTPGQGLQFLFEYFSETQRNKGNFPGRFSGRQFSNSRSEMNVSTLELGDSALYLCASSLLPQETQYFGPGTRLLVL.

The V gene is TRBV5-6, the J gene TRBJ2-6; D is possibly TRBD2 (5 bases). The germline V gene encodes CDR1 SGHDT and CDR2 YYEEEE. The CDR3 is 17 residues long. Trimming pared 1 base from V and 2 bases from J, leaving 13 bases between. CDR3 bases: TGTGCCAGCAGCTTGAGTAAGGGAGACCCTGGGGCCAACGTCCTGACTTTC. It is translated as CASSLSKGDPGANVLTF.

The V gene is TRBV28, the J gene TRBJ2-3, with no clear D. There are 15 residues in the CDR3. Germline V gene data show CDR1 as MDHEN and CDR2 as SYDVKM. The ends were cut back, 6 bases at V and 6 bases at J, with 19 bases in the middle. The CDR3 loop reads CASRQRPNTDDTQYF. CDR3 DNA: TGTGCCAGCAGACAGAGACCCAATACGGATGATACGCAGTATTTT.

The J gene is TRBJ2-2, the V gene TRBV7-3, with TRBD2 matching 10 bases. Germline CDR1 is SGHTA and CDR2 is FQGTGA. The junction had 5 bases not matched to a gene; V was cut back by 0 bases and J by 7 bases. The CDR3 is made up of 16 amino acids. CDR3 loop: CASSLTASGSGGELFF. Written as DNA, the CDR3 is TGTGCCAGCAGCTTAACGGCTAGCGGGAGCGGCGGGGAGCTGTTTTTT.

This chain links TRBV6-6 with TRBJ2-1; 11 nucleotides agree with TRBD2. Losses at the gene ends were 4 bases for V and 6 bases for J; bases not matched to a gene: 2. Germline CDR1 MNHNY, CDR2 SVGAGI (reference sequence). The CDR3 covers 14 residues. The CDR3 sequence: CASSSGTSGNEQFF. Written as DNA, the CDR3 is TGTGCCAGCAGTTCCGGGACTAGCGGCAATGAGCAGTTCTTC.

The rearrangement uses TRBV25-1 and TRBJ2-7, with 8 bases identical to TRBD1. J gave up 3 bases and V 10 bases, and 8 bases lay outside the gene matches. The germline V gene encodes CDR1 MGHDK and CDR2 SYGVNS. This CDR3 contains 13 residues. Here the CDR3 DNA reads TGTGCCACCTCCGGGACAGGATACTACGAGCAGTACTTC. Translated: CATSGTGYYEQYF.

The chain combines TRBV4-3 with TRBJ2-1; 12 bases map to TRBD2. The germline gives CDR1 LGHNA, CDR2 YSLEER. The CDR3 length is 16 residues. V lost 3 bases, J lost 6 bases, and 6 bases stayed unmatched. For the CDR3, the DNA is TGCGCCAGCAGCCACCGACTAGCGGGAGCCGGCAATGAGCAGTTCTTC. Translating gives CASSHRLAGAGNEQFF.

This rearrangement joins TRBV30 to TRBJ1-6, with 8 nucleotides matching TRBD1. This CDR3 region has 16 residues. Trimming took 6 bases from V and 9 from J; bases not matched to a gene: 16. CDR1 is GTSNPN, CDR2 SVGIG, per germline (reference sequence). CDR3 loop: CACPKDRGGVSSPLHF. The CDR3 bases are TGTGCCTGCCCTAAAGACAGGGGAGGTGTTAGTTCACCCCTCCACTTT.

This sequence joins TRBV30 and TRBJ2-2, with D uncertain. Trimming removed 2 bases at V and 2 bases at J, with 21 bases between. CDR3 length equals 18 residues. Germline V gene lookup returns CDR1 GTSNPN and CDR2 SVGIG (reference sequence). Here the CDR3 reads CAWSTPRRGQLNTGELFF. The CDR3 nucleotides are TGTGCCTGGAGTACCCCGCGGAGAGGCCAACTTAACACCGGGGAGCTGTTTTTT.

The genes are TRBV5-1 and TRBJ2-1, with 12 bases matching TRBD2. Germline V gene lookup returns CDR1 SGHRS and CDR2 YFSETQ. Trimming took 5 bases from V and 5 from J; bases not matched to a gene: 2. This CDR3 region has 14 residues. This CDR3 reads CASSLAGGNNEQFF. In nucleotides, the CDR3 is TGCGCCAGCAGTCTAGCGGGAGGGAACAATGAGCAGTTCTTC.

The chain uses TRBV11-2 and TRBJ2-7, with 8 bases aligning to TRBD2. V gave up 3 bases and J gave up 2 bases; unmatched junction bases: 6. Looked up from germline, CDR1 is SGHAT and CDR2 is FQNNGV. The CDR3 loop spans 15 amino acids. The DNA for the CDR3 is TGTGCCAGCAGCTTCGATAACGGGGGGGCCTACGAGCAGTACTTC. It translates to CASSFDNGGAYEQYF.